This paragraph covers one T cell receptor (beta chain) sequence. Every sample yielded at least 6 million isolated PBMCs. This sample stems from a study of blood T cells in healthy people across ages. For the second PCR, which ran for about 7 to 11 cycles, a sample-barcoded 5' primer and a J-beta primer mix were used. TCRdb redid the calling of the 5' RACE reads with MiXCR, one entry per CDR3 protein. The table records some 1.5 million distinct CDR3 sequences, over 25% of them present only once. The germline gives CDR1 LGHDT, CDR2 YNNKEL (reference sequence). Trimming cost V 4 bases and J 3 bases, with 6 bases left between them. The CDR3 length is 13 residues.

Sequencing was done on a sample of blood. The genes are TRBV3-1 and TRBJ2-2; D is ambiguous. This receptor was obtained from a woman aged 25 to 39 in good health. The CDR3 protein is CASSPLDTGELFF. Here the CDR3 DNA reads TGTGCCAGCAGCCCGCTGGACACCGGGGAGCTGTTTTTT.